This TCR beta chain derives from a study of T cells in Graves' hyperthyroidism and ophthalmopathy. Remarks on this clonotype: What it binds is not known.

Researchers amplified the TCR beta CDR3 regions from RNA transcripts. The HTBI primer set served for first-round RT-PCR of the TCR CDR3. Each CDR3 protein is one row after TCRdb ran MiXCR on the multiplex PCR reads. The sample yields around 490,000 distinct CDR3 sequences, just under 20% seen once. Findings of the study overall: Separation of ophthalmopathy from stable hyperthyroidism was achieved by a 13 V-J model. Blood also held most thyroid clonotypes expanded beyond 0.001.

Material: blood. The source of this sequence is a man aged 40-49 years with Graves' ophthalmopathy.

The CDR3 sequence is CASSISGLRTDIQYF. The CDR3 DNA reads as TGTGCCAGTAGTATCTCAGGACTCCGTACGGACATTCAGTACTTC. The chain links TRBV19 to TRBJ2-4; TRBD2 is a possible D gene (5 bases). Germline CDR1 is LNHDA and CDR2 is SQIVND (reference sequence). The CDR3 consists of 15 residues. Trimming took off 3 bases at V and 8 bases at J, with 17 bases between the two ends.